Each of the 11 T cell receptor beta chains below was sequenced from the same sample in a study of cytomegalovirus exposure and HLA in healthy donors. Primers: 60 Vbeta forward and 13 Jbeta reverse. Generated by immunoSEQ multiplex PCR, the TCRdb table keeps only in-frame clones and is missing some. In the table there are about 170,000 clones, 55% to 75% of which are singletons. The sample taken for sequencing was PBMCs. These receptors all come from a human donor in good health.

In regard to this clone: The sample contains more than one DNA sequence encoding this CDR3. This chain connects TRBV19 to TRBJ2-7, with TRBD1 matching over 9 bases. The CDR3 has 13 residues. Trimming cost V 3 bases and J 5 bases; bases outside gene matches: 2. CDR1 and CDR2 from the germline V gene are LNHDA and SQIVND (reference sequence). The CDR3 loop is CASSITGGNEQYF. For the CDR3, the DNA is TGTGCCAGTAGTATTACAGGGGGCAACGAGCAGTACTTC.

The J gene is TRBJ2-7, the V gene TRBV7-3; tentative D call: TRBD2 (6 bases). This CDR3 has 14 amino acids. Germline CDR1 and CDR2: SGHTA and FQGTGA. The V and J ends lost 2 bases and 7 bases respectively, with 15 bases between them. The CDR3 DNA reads TGTGCCAGCAGCTTAGCGGGGCCCCGGGGGGAGCAGTACTTC. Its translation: CASSLAGPRGEQYF. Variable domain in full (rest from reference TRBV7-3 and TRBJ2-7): GAGVSQTPSNKVTEKGKYVELRCDPISGHTALYWYRQSLGQGPEFLIYFQGTGAADDSGLPNDRFFAVRPEGSVSTLKIQRTERGDSAVYLCASSLAGPRGEQYFGPGTRLTVT.

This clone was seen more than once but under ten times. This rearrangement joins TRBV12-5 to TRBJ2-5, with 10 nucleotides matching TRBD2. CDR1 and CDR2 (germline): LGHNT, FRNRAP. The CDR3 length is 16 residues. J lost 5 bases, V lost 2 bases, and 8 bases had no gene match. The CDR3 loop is CASGLITSGVLETQYF. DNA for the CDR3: TGTGCTAGTGGTTTGATAACTAGCGGGGTTTTGGAGACCCAGTACTTC.

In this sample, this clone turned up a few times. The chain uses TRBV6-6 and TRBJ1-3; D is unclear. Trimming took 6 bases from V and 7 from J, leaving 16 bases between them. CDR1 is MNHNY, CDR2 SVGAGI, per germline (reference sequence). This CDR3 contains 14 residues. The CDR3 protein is CASSETPSVNTIYF. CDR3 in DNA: TGTGCCAGCAGCGAAACACCTAGTGTGAACACCATATATTTT.

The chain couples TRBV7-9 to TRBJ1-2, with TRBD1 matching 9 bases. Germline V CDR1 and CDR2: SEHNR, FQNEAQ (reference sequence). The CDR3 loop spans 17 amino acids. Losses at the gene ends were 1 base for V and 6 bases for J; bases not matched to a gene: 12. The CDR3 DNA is TGTGCCAGCAGCTTAGGGGGCCTGAAACAGGGGGCCGATGGCTACACCTTC. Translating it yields CASSLGGLKQGADGYTF.

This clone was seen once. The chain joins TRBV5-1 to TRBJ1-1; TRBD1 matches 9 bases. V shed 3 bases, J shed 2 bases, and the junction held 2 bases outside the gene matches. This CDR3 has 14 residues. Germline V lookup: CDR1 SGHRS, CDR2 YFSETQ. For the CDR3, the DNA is TGCGCCAGCAGCTGGGGACAGGGTAACACTGAAGCTTTCTTT. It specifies CASSWGQGNTEAFF.

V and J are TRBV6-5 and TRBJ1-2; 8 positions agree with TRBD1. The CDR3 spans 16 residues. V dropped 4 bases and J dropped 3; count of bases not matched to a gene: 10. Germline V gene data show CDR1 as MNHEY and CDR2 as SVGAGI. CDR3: CASSSQPTGADYGYTF. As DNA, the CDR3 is TGTGCCAGCAGTTCACAGCCGACAGGGGCGGACTATGGCTACACCTTC.

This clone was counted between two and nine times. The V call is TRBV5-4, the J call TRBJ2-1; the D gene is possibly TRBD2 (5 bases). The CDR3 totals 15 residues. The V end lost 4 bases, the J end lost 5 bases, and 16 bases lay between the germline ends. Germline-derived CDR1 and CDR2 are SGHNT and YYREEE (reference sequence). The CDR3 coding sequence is TGTGCCAGCAGCCCCCGGGGTCGCAACAACAATGAGCAGTTCTTC. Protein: CASSPRGRNNNEQFF.

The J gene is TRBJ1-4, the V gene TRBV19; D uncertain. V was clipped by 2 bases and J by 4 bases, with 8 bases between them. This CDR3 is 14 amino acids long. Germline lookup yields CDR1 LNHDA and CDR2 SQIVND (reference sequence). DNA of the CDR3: TGTGCCAGTAGTATACAGGCCCATAATGAAAAACTGTTTTTT. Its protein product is CASSIQAHNEKLFF.

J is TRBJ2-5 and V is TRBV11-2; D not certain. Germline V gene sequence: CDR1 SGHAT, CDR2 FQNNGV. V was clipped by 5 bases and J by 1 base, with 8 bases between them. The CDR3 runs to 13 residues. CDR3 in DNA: TGTGCCAGCAGCGGCTCCAGCCAAGAGACCCAGTACTTC. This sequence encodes CASSGSSQETQYF.

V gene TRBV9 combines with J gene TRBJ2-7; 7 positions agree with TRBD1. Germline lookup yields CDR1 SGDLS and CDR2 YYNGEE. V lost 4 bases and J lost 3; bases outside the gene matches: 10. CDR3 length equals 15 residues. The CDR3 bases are TGTGCCAGCAGCAAAGGGCAGGGGGTCTACTACGAGCAGTACTTC. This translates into CASSKGQGVYYEQYF.